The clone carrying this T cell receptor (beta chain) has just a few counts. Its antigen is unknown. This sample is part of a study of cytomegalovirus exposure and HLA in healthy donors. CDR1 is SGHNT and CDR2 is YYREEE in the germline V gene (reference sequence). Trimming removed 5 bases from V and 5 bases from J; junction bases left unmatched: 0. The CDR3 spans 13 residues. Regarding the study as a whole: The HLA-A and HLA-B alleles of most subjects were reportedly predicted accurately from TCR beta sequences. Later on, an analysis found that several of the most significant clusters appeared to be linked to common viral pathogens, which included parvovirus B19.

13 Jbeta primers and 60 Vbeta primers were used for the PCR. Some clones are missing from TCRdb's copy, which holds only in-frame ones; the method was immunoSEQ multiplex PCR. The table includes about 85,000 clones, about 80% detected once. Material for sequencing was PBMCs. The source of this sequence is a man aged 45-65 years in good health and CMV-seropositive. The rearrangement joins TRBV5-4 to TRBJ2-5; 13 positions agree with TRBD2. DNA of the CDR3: TGTGCCAGCAGGACTAGCGGGAGGGAGACCCAGTACTTC. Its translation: CASRTSGRETQYF.